A selection of T cell receptor beta chains follows, all from one sample in a study of blood T cell repertoires in COVID-19. TCRdb's copy holds only in-frame clones and misses some; the assay was immunoSEQ multiplex PCR. The sample holds around 95,000 clones, more than 70% seen once. The sequenced sample consisted of peripheral blood. These receptors all stem from a human donor in a cohort sampled during active COVID-19. CDR3s include the opening cysteine and the closing phenylalanine or tryptophan. Clone sizes are given selectively: once, few, many, or a class where the clone is expanded.

J gene	V gene	clone size	CDR3 protein
TRBJ2-1	TRBV6-2/TRBV6-3	once	CASSRPILAGSYNEQFF
TRBJ1-3	TRBV11-2	NA	CASSGGTVSGNTIYF
TRBJ1-3	TRBV6-6	NA	CASRIFVSSGNTIYF
TRBJ2-1	TRBV5-1	NA	CASSLLGQGPYNEQFF
TRBJ2-7	TRBV6-1	NA	CASSETVGQGPISYEQYF
TRBJ1-5	TRBV6-5	NA	CASKTLSPRGQPQHF
TRBJ2-7	TRBV4-3	NA	CASSQEPGSGSSYEQYF
TRBJ1-6	TRBV4-3	NA	CASSLSNTGGAANSPLHF
TRBJ1-3	TRBV9	NA	CASSVGGTGTGAGNTIYF
TRBJ2-2	TRBV10-3	NA	CAISESGGGGTGELFF
TRBJ2-4	TRBV6-5	few	CASSVAPHIQYF
TRBJ2-7	TRBV28	NA	CASSTQAGLVGSYEQYF
TRBJ2-2	TRBV7-9	NA	CASRPTRLAVTGELFF
TRBJ2-3	TRBV27	NA	CASSRPHRGPDTQYF
TRBJ1-2	TRBV5-5	NA	CASSLDSYYGYTF
TRBJ2-3	TRBV7-2	NA	CASSLGSSFPDTQYF
TRBJ2-7	TRBV2	NA	CASSSTSGGVGEQYF